Sequencing of this T cell receptor beta chain was carried out in a study of shared clonotypes between healthy human individuals. Here immunoSEQ multiplex PCR was the method, and the copy in TCRdb shows in-frame clones only, minus some. The repertoire holds around 980,000 clones, with around 82% as singletons. J lost 7 bases, V lost 5 bases, and 9 bases had no gene match. The CDR3 is made up of 15 amino acids. The germline V gene encodes CDR1 MDHEN and CDR2 SYDVKM. The rearrangement joins TRBV28 to TRBJ1-2; 11 bases align to TRBD1. This sequence was found in a man between 18 and 29 years old in good health. Some clones in this sample may be carry-over from other donors' samples. Sequencing input: memory CD4+ T cells from PBMCs. Subset defined: CD45RA-negative fraction. The CDR3 reads CASSNRGTGGGGYTF. The CDR3 DNA is TGTGCCAGCAGTAATAGAGGGACAGGGGGGGGTGGCTACACCTTC.